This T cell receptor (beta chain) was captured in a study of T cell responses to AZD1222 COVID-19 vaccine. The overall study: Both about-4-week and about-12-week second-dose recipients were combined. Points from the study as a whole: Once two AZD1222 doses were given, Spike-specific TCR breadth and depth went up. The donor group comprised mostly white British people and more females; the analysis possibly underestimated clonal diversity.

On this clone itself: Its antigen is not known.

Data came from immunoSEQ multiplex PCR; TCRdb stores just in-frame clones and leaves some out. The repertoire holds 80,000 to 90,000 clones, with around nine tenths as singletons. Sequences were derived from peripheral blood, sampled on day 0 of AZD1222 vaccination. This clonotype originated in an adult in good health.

The CDR3 nucleotides are TGCGCCAGCAGCTTGACAACAGGGGGCGACTATGGCTACACCTTC. Its translation is CASSLTTGGDYGYTF. The J gene is TRBJ1-2, the V gene TRBV5-1; TRBD1 agrees at 9 bases. Trimming removed 1 base from V and 3 bases from J; junction bases left unmatched: 4. The germline gives CDR1 SGHRS, CDR2 YFSETQ. CDR3 length: 15 amino acids. The complete variable domain, with remaining parts taken from reference TRBV5-1 and TRBJ1-2, reads KAGVTQTPRYLIKTRGQQVTLSCSPISGHRSVSWYQQTPGQGLQFLFEYFSETQRNKGNFPGRFSGRQFSNSRSEMNVSTLELGDSALYLCASSLTTGGDYGYTFGSGTRLTVV.